This is a list of T cell receptor beta chains from one sample in a study of blood T cell repertoires in COVID-19. Assay: immunoSEQ multiplex PCR; the TCRdb copy retains only in-frame clones and omits some. The data show about 270,000 clones, roughly 86% seen once. The sample comprised PBMCs or T cells enriched from blood (not recorded which). The origin of the receptors is a woman aged 18-29 years who had recovered from COVID-19. The CDR3 runs from the conserved cysteine through the conserved F or W. D genes are given only for firm matches. The size entry is marked missing in some rows and otherwise reads once, few, many or a size class.

TRBV7-9	TRBD1	TRBJ2-7	.	TGTGCCAGCAGCCACGGGGGACAGGCAACCTACGAGCAGTACTTC	CASSHGGQATYEQYF
TRBV20-1	.	TRBJ1-5	.	TGCAGTGCTAGTACGCAGGGATTACCCTCCAGCAATCAGCCCCAGCATTTT	CSASTQGLPSSNQPQHF
TRBV9	.	TRBJ1-4	once	TGTGCCAGCAGCGCATCCGGGACTGTTAATGAAAAACTGTTTTTT	CASSASGTVNEKLFF
TRBV27	TRBD1	TRBJ1-2	.	TGTGCCACCCGACAGGGGGCGCTTGGCTACACCTTC	CATRQGALGYTF
TRBV19	.	TRBJ2-1	.	TGTGCCAGCGAGTCGTACTCCCCTGTTGAGCAGTTCTTC	CASESYSPVEQFF
TRBV7-9	TRBD1	TRBJ1-1	few	TGTGCCAGCAGCTACCCACCCGGGACAGCCGCGAACACTGAAGCTTTCTTT	CASSYPPGTAANTEAFF
TRBV10-1	.	TRBJ2-1	.	TGCGCCAGCAGTGGACGGGGGTCCTACAATGAGCAGTTCTTC	CASSGRGSYNEQFF
TRBV30	TRBD1	TRBJ2-7	.	TGTGCCTGGGCCCCGACAGGGGTAAGGCAGTACTTC	CAWAPTGVRQYF
TRBV4-1	TRBD1	TRBJ1-1	.	TGCGCCAGCAGTGGACAGGGAAACACTGAAGCTTTCTTT	CASSGQGNTEAFF
TRBV23-1	.	TRBJ2-7	.	TGCGCCAGCATCCCTCGGCACGCATCTAGCTCCTACGAGCAGTACTTC	CASIPRHASSSYEQYF
TRBV5-6	.	TRBJ1-1	.	TGTGCCAGCAGCTTGGCCTACCGGGGGAACACTGAAGCTTTCTTT	CASSLAYRGNTEAFF
TRBV9	.	TRBJ2-3	.	TGTGCCAGCAGTCTCCCCCTCAGACGACAGCGCACAGATACGCAGTATTTT	CASSLPLRRQRTDTQYF
TRBV7-2	TRBD2	TRBJ2-1	few	TGTGCCAGCAGCTTAGGTGCGGGAGTTCACAATGAGCAGTTCTTC	CASSLGAGVHNEQFF
TRBV6-6	TRBD1	TRBJ2-7	.	TGTGCCAGCAGTTACTCGATGGGGCAGGGGGCGGGTGAGCAGTACTTC	CASSYSMGQGAGEQYF
TRBV3-1/TRBV3-2	TRBD2	TRBJ2-3	.	TGTGCCAGCAGCCCCTTGGCACTAGCGGGAGGGCCGGGGGATACGCAGTATTTT	CASSPLALAGGPGDTQYF
TRBV6-5	.	TRBJ1-2	.	TGTGCCAGCAGCTTACCTTACAGGGATAACTATGGCTACACCTTC	CASSLPYRDNYGYTF
TRBV27	.	TRBJ2-7	.	TGTGCCACCCGAGAGGGGGGGTTCTACGAGCAGTACTTC	CATREGGFYEQYF
TRBV13	TRBD1	TRBJ2-5	.	TGTGCCAGCAGCCCTGGGACAGCAAAAGAGACCCAGTACTTC	CASSPGTAKETQYF
TRBV7-9	TRBD1	TRBJ2-3	.	TGTGCCAGTAAGCCTCGTACGGGACAGGCCACAGATACGCAGTATTTT	CASKPRTGQATDTQYF
TRBV7-9	TRBD1	TRBJ1-2	.	TGTGCCAGCAGCCCAGGACAGGGGGCCCGCGGCTACACCTTC	CASSPGQGARGYTF
TRBV5-4	.	TRBJ2-7	.	TGTGCCAGCAGCTTCAGCGGCCGGGGAAGATCCTACGAGCAGTACTTC	CASSFSGRGRSYEQYF
TRBV27	TRBD1	TRBJ1-1	.	TGTGCCAGCAGTTTTTCAGGGGGTAACACTGAAGCTTTCTTT	CASSFSGGNTEAFF
TRBV7-9	.	TRBJ2-7	.	TGTGCCAGCAGATTAGGGGGGTCCCGGGAGGCTTCCTACGAGCAGTACTTC	CASRLGGSREASYEQYF
TRBV24-1	TRBD1	TRBJ2-1	.	TGTGCCACCAGTGATTACAGACAGGGGAGGTATGAGCAGTTCTTC	CATSDYRQGRYEQFF
TRBV29-1	.	TRBJ1-2	.	TGCAGCGTTCAGCCGGGACAACTCTCGGGTGGCTACACCTTC	CSVQPGQLSGGYTF
TRBV30	.	TRBJ1-6	.	TGTGCCTGGAGTGAGAGAGGAAGTTCACCCCTCCACTTT	CAWSERGSSPLHF
TRBV7-8	.	TRBJ1-6	.	TGTGCCAGCAGCTTTCACAGGGAGGGATCACCCCTCCACTTT	CASSFHREGSPLHF
TRBV30	.	TRBJ1-5	.	TGTGCCTGGAGTGTTTCCGGGATCCTTTATAGCAATCAGCCCCAGCATTTT	CAWSVSGILYSNQPQHF
TRBV4-1	.	TRBJ2-3	once	TGCGCCAGCAGCCAAGTAGCGGCCACGACAGATACGCAGTATTTT	CASSQVAATTDTQYF
TRBV6-2/TRBV6-3	TRBD2	TRBJ2-7	.	TGTGCCAGCAGTTATGTTGATAGCGGGAGTACCGAGCAGTACTTC	CASSYVDSGSTEQYF
TRBV30	TRBD1	TRBJ2-1	.	TGTGCCTGGAGTGTACGGGGGACAGGGGTTACGTTCTTC	CAWSVRGTGVTFF
TRBV2	.	TRBJ2-7	.	TGTGCCAGCAGTGAAGCGCTTGACAAGCAGTACTTC	CASSEALDKQYF
TRBV7-2	TRBD1	TRBJ2-7	.	TGTGCCAGCAGCCTCCGGGGACAGGAGACCTACGAGCAGTACTTC	CASSLRGQETYEQYF
TRBV7-9	TRBD2	TRBJ2-7	.	TGTGCCAGCAGCTTCTCCGGACTGGCTAGCGGATACGAGCAGTACTTC	CASSFSGLASGYEQYF
TRBV30	TRBD1	TRBJ1-6	.	TGTGCCTGTGCACCGGAACAGGGGTTACCCCTCCACTTT	CACAPEQGLPLHF
TRBV6-4	.	TRBJ1-5	.	TGTGCCAGCAGATCCACAGCATATAGCAATCAGCCCCAGCATTTT	CASRSTAYSNQPQHF
TRBV6-5	.	TRBJ2-1	.	TGTGCCAGCAGCGATGACTTAGCTGAGCAGTTCTTC	CASSDDLAEQFF
TRBV19	.	TRBJ2-7	.	TGTGCCAGTAAGAAAGAGGGAACTTCCCACGAGCAGTACTTC	CASKKEGTSHEQYF
TRBV24-1	TRBD2	TRBJ2-5	.	TGTGCCACCAGTGATCGGACTAGCGGGAAGGAGACCCAGTACTTC	CATSDRTSGKETQYF
TRBV6-5	.	TRBJ2-7	.	TGTGCCAGAGGAGTGTACGAGCAGTACTTC	CARGVYEQYF
TRBV29-1	.	TRBJ1-1	.	TGCAGCGTCCTAGGACAGAACACTGAAGCTTTCTTT	CSVLGQNTEAFF
TRBV29-1	TRBD2	TRBJ2-5	.	TGCAGCTCCGGGACTAGCCGCGGTGAGACCCAGTACTTC	CSSGTSRGETQYF
TRBV7-8	.	TRBJ2-5	.	TGTGCCAGCAGCCCTACGGGGTTCCAAGAGACCCAGTACTTC	CASSPTGFQETQYF
TRBV18	TRBD1	TRBJ1-2	.	TGTGCCAGCTCACAAAATGGGGACAGCCTTAACTATGGCTACACCTTC	CASSQNGDSLNYGYTF
TRBV4-3	TRBD2	TRBJ2-3	once	TGCGCCAGCAGCCAAGACCGTCGGGGGGGCACAGATACGCAGTATTTT	CASSQDRRGGTDTQYF
TRBV30	TRBD2	TRBJ2-1	once	TGTGCCTGGAGTTTGGGGACTAGCGGGTTTAATGAGCAGTTCTTC	CAWSLGTSGFNEQFF
TRBV7-2	TRBD2	TRBJ2-3	.	TGTGCCAGCAGCTTATGGGCGGGAGAGTTGACAGATACGCAGTATTTT	CASSLWAGELTDTQYF
TRBV4-1	.	TRBJ2-7	few	TGCGCCAGCAGCCAAGTTCCAAGAGGGTACGAGCAGTACTTC	CASSQVPRGYEQYF
TRBV10-2	TRBD1	TRBJ2-5	once	TGCGCCAGCAGTGCGACAGGGGGAATGGAGACCCAGTACTTC	CASSATGGMETQYF
TRBV19	TRBD2	TRBJ2-1	.	TGTGCCAGTAGCAGCGGGGGGGCCTTCAATGAGCAGTTCTTC	CASSSGGAFNEQFF
TRBV7-2	TRBD1	TRBJ1-2	once	TGTGCCAGCAGCTACGGACAGGGTAGTTTGTCTGGCTACACCTTC	CASSYGQGSLSGYTF
TRBV29-1	TRBD1	TRBJ2-3	.	TGCAGCGGTGGACAGGGAGGCACAGATACGCAGTATTTT	CSGGQGGTDTQYF
TRBV14	TRBD2	TRBJ2-7	once	TGTGCCAGCAGCCAAGATGAGCGGGAGGTCGACGAGCAGTACTTC	CASSQDEREVDEQYF
TRBV9	.	TRBJ1-6	.	TGTGCCAGCAGCGCGGAGGCCCAACCTAATAATTCACCCCTCCACTTT	CASSAEAQPNNSPLHF